Shown below are 28 T cell receptor beta chains from a single sample sequenced in a study of metastatic and nonmetastatic thyroid tumors. Among the patients, none had received any treatment before thyroid surgery. With MiXCR, TCRdb called clones anew from the PCR reads. This sample has about 33,000 clones, with 15% to 20% found just once. The specimen was blood. Receptors were obtained from a male donor with papillary thyroid cancer or a benign thyroid nodule (not recorded which). Some clones in this sample may be carry-over from other donors' samples.

This clone was detected many times. The genes are TRBV5-4 and TRBJ2-7; a possible D gene is TRBD1 (5 bases). CDR1 SGHNT and CDR2 YYREEE come from the germline V gene (reference sequence). Trimming took off 0 bases at V and 0 bases at J, with 16 bases between the two ends. The CDR3 length is 17 residues. CDR3 sequence (DNA): TGTGCCAGCAGCTTGGGGTCGGCAGGGTTGAACTCCTACGAGCAGTACTTC. Its protein product is CASSLGSAGLNSYEQYF.

Note on this clone: This CDR3 is missing its conserved last phenylalanine or tryptophan, likely due to a read error. The chain has TRBV4-1 and TRBJ2-7, with D unresolved. The CDR3 runs 13 residues. V was trimmed by 2 bases and J by 7 bases, leaving 12 bases between them. Germline-derived CDR1 and CDR2 are MGHRA and YSYEKL. The CDR3, as DNA: TGCGCCAGCAGCCAAACCACCTCCGATGAGCAGTACCTC. Translated, it gives CASSQTTSDEQYL.

The sample holds a few counts of this clone. The CDR3 DNA reads as TGTGCCAGTAGTTACGGACAGTACGGGCAAGAGACCCAGTACTTC. As protein: CASSYGQYGQETQYF. This chain links TRBV19 with TRBJ2-5, with a weak D call TRBD1 (6 bases). Germline V CDR1 and CDR2: LNHDA, SQIVND (reference sequence). The V end was cut by 5 bases, the J end by 2 bases, with 15 bases between. This CDR3 is 15 amino acids long.

This clone is judged medium-sized (0.01 to 0.1%). The chain links TRBV28 to TRBJ1-2, with 7 bases fitting TRBD1. This CDR3 region has 16 residues. Germline CDR1 and CDR2: MDHEN and SYDVKM. V lost 2 bases and J lost 8; bases outside the gene matches: 14. CDR3 sequence: CASSLLGGAGREGYTF. The CDR3 region has the DNA TGTGCCAGCAGTTTACTAGGGGGCGCAGGAAGAGAGGGCTACACCTTC.

The table lists this clone with many counts. In DNA form, the CDR3 reads TGTGCCAGCAGCCTCCTTCTGGGCGGAGGGGACGCCTTAGGCTACACCTTC. Encoded protein: CASSLLLGGGDALGYTF. This rearrangement joins TRBV9 to TRBJ1-2; maybe TRBD1 (5 bases). The CDR3 totals 17 residues. Between the trimmed V and J ends, which lost 4 bases and 8 bases, there was a span of 27 bases. The germline V gene has CDR1 SGDLS and CDR2 YYNGEE.

This clone was found a few times. The CDR3 protein is CATKVQGISQPQHF. CDR3 sequence (DNA): TGTGCCACCAAGGTTCAGGGGATAAGCCAGCCCCAGCATTTT. The V and J genes are TRBV27 and TRBJ1-5, with D maybe TRBD1 (6 bases). V was shortened by 10 bases and J by 7 bases, with 20 bases between the two germline ends. The CDR3 is made up of 14 amino acids. CDR1 MNHEY and CDR2 SMNVEV come from the germline V gene (reference sequence).

This clone was recorded at least ten times. The V and J genes are TRBV6-2 or TRBV6-3 and TRBJ2-4; D gene ambiguous. V shed 5 bases and J shed 0 bases, with 14 bases lying between them. The length of the CDR3 is 16 residues. Germline V gene data show CDR1 as MNHEY and CDR2 as SVGEGT. CDR3: CASSAQLILAKNIQYF. Written as DNA, the CDR3 is TGTGCCAGCAGTGCCCAACTTATTCTAGCCAAAAACATTCAGTACTTC.

This chain joins TRBV4-1 and TRBJ2-3, with TRBD2 identical over 12 bases. The CDR3 length is 18 residues. After removal of 2 bases from V and 4 bases from J, the junction contained 10 bases not matched to a gene. Germline-derived CDR1 and CDR2 are MGHRA and YSYEKL. CDR3 in DNA: TGCGCCAGCAGCCAAAGGCACGTGGCTAGCGGGAGGGCAGATACGCAGTATTTT. This sequence encodes CASSQRHVASGRADTQYF.

This clone has more than one count but fewer than ten. V and J are TRBV19 and TRBJ2-1, with TRBD1 identical over 9 bases. V lost 5 bases to trimming and J lost 3 bases; unmatched junction nucleotides: 8. This CDR3 contains 16 residues. Germline V lookup: CDR1 LNHDA, CDR2 SQIVND (reference sequence). This CDR3 reads CASSPAGQGFYNEQFF. CDR3 DNA sequence: TGTGCCAGTAGTCCGGCGGGACAGGGATTCTACAATGAGCAGTTCTTC. The whole variable domain, filled in from reference TRBV19 and TRBJ2-1, reads DGGITQSPKYLFRKEGQNVTLSCEQNLNHDAMYWYRQDPGQGLRLIYYSQIVNDFQKGDIAEGYSVSREKKESFPLTVTSAQKNPTAFYLCASSPAGQGFYNEQFFGPGTRLTVL.

The chain is built from TRBV7-3 and TRBJ2-3, with D uncertain. The CDR3 contains 14 residues. Germline V gene sequence: CDR1 SGHTA, CDR2 FQGTGA. V dropped 4 bases and J dropped 2 bases, with 10 bases sitting between them. Here the CDR3 reads CASSSTAPTDTQYF. The CDR3 nucleotides are TGTGCCAGCAGCTCTACCGCCCCCACAGATACGCAGTATTTT.

The table lists this clone with many counts. The V call is TRBV20-1, the J call TRBJ2-1, with TRBD2 matching 8 bases. Losses at the gene ends were 5 bases for V and 5 bases for J; bases not matched to a gene: 8. This CDR3 contains 14 residues. Germline assignment: CDR1 DFQATT and CDR2 SNEGSKA (reference sequence). CDR3 in DNA: TGCAGTGCTGGGGGCGGGACTAGGAACAATGAGCAGTTCTTC. This codes for CSAGGGTRNNEQFF.

This clone was seen more than once but under ten times. This chain uses TRBV6-1 with TRBJ2-7; 8 bases align to TRBD2. From germline, CDR1 is MNHNS and CDR2 SASEGT. Trimming cost V 8 bases and J 2 bases; bases outside gene matches: 2. This CDR3 comprises 12 residues. The CDR3 DNA follows: TGTGCCAGCCGGGGGGGAGCCTACGAGCAGTACTTC. This gives the protein CASRGGAYEQYF.

Only a few counts were recorded for this clone. The rearrangement joins TRBV11-2 to TRBJ1-1; D is ambiguous. The germline CDR1 and CDR2 sequences are SGHAT and FQNNGV. The CDR3 length is 13 residues. V lost 3 bases and J 6 bases, leaving 11 bases between the germline ends. In DNA, the CDR3 is TGTGCCAGCAGCTTTTTAGACGGTCCTGAAGCTTTCTTT. It translates to CASSFLDGPEAFF.

This chain links TRBV12-3 or TRBV12-4 with TRBJ1-4, with 7 bases fitting TRBD1. With V trimmed by 6 bases and J by 8 bases, 9 bases remained unmatched. The CDR3 runs to 14 residues. CDR3 protein: CASSPDRSSEKLFF. CDR3 DNA sequence: TGTGCCAGCAGCCCGGACAGGTCCTCAGAAAAACTGTTTTTT.

This clone was picked up a small number of times. The chain employs TRBV12-3 or TRBV12-4 and TRBJ1-2, with a weak D call TRBD1 (6 bases). The CDR3 spans 13 residues. V lost 5 bases, J lost 8 bases, and 15 bases lay in between. CDR3 in amino acids: CASSHDRPGGYTF. The CDR3 DNA follows: TGTGCCAGCAGTCACGACAGGCCCGGCGGCTACACCTTC.

The chain uses TRBV30 and TRBJ1-6; 7 bases are a match to TRBD1. CDR3 length: 15 residues. Losses at the gene ends were 1 base for V and 8 bases for J; bases not matched to a gene: 8. Germline V gene sequence: CDR1 GTSNPN, CDR2 SVGIG (reference sequence). CDR3 sequence reads: CAWSGPGGRDSPLHF. The CDR3 DNA is TGTGCCTGGAGTGGCCCAGGGGGAAGGGATTCACCCCTCCACTTT.

The sample holds a few counts of this clone. A much larger clone sits a single nucleotide away, making a read error possible. V usage is TRBV25-1 and J usage is TRBJ2-7, with 7 bases aligning to TRBD2. The junction had 7 bases not matched to a gene; V was cut back by 8 bases and J by 3 bases. From germline, CDR1 is MGHDK and CDR2 SYGVNS. The CDR3 is made up of 13 amino acids. The DNA for the CDR3 is TGTGCCAGCGGGTCCGCGGGGGACTACGAGCAGTACTTC. It is translated as CASGSAGDYEQYF.

This clone was counted between two and nine times. The CDR3 carries no conserved terminal phenylalanine or tryptophan, so it likely arises from a read error. The chain joins TRBV20-1 to TRBJ1-2; 7 bases are a match to TRBD1. V shed 5 bases, J shed 0 bases, and the junction held 0 bases outside the gene matches. Germline CDR1 reads DFQATT; CDR2 reads SNEGSKA (reference sequence). The CDR3 covers 12 residues. The CDR3 loop is CSAGQANYGYTS. The CDR3 region has the DNA TGCAGTGCTGGACAGGCTAACTATGGCTACACCTCC.

This clone was recorded many times. The chain carries TRBV6-5 and TRBJ1-6; no clear D gene. The CDR3 is 14 amino acids. Per germline, CDR1 MNHEY and CDR2 SVGAGI. V lost 2 bases to trimming and J lost 7 bases, with 9 bases between them. CDR3 sequence reads: CASSYQDGNSPLHF. Here the CDR3 DNA reads TGTGCCAGCAGTTACCAGGATGGAAATTCACCCCTCCACTTT.

This clone was seen at least ten times. This CDR3 is CASSPNSGTAYEAFF. Here the CDR3 DNA reads TGTGCCAGCTCACCAAATTCCGGGACGGCGTATGAAGCTTTCTTT. The rearrangement joins TRBV18 to TRBJ1-1, with TRBD1 as a possible D gene (5 bases). Germline V lookup: CDR1 KGHSH, CDR2 LQKENI. V lost 2 bases to trimming and J lost 7 bases, with 17 bases between them. The CDR3 contains 15 residues. Filled out from reference TRBV18 and TRBJ1-1, the complete variable domain reads NAGVMQNPRHLVRRRGQEARLRCSPMKGHSHVYWYRQLPEEGLKFMVYLQKENIIDESGMPKERFSAEFPKEGPSILRIQQVVRGDSAAYFCASSPNSGTAYEAFFGQGTRLTVV.

In its sample, this clone was seen a few times. The genes are TRBV27 and TRBJ2-6; the D gene could be TRBD1 or TRBD2 (5 bases each). This CDR3 region has 17 residues. V was cut by 4 bases and J by 1 base, with 14 bases left in between. CDR1 is MNHEY and CDR2 is SMNVEV in the germline V gene (reference sequence). CDR3: CASSSGHWRSGANVLTF. CDR3 DNA sequence: TGTGCCAGCAGTTCAGGACACTGGAGGTCTGGGGCCAACGTCCTGACTTTC.

Points on this clone: Mismatch with germline at one junction end may stem from a read error. The genes are TRBV24-1 and TRBJ2-7; 8 bases align to TRBD2. The germline CDR1 and CDR2 sequences are KGHDR and SFDVKD. The CDR3 is 15 residues long. Here the CDR3 DNA reads TGTTCCACCAGTGACTCCACGGGAGGGCCGTCCGAGCAGTACTTC. It encodes CSTSDSTGGPSEQYF.

This clone has a count of ten or more. The chain joins TRBV4-1 to TRBJ2-3; D remains ambiguous. Trimming took off 0 bases at V and 2 bases at J, with 12 bases between the two ends. CDR1 is MGHRA, CDR2 YSYEKL, per germline. The CDR3 sequence is 16 residues long. CDR3 sequence (DNA): TGCGCCAGCAGCCAAGATTTGGATTCAACCACAGATACGCAGTATTTT. Amino acids: CASSQDLDSTTDTQYF.

This clone was found many times. The chain's CDR3 is CATSREGSSVYGELFF. In DNA form, the CDR3 reads TGTGCCACCAGCAGAGAGGGTTCCAGTGTTTACGGGGAGCTGTTTTTT. V is TRBV15 and J is TRBJ2-2; D ambiguous. V was pared by 0 bases and J by 7 bases, with 15 bases between. Looked up from germline, CDR1 is LNHNV and CDR2 is YYDKDF (reference sequence). The CDR3 totals 16 residues.

About this clone: Relative to the germline gene, one junction end is altered; a read error may explain this. This chain joins TRBV6-5 and TRBJ1-5; the match to TRBD1 covers 8 bases. This CDR3 has 17 residues. CDR1 is MNHEY and CDR2 is SVGAGI in the germline V gene. CDR3 sequence (DNA): TGTGCCAGCAGTTTTTCAGGACAGGGAGGGATGAATCAGCACCAGCATTTT. Protein: CASSFSGQGGMNQHQHF.

This clone showed up just a few times. This sequence joins TRBV28 and TRBJ1-1; TRBD1 matches 8 bases. Germline CDR1 is MDHEN and CDR2 is SYDVKM. V was clipped by 2 bases and J by 7 bases; unmatched bases: 9. This CDR3 comprises 15 residues. The CDR3 loop is CASSLPRQGFSEAFF. Written as DNA, the CDR3 is TGTGCCAGCAGTTTACCCAGACAGGGGTTCAGTGAAGCTTTCTTT.

This clone has just a few counts. The genes are TRBV2 and TRBJ1-5, with D possibly TRBD1 on 6 matching bases. Trimming took 4 bases from V and 3 from J, leaving 13 bases between them. The CDR3 runs to 15 residues. Germline V gene data show CDR1 as SNHLY and CDR2 as FYNNEI. Here the CDR3 reads CASSAQGQPNQPQHF. The CDR3 bases are TGTGCCAGCAGTGCGCAAGGACAGCCCAATCAGCCCCAGCATTTT.

This clone was detected ten times or more. The V and J genes are TRBV7-9 and TRBJ2-7; D assignment may be TRBD1 or TRBD2 (5 bases each). Looked up from germline, CDR1 is SEHNR and CDR2 is FQNEAQ (reference sequence). CDR3 length equals 11 residues. With 5 bases removed from V and 7 bases from J, the gap between germline ends came to 9 bases. The CDR3 is CASSLGAEQYF. The CDR3 bases are TGTGCCAGCAGCCTCGGGGCTGAGCAGTACTTC.